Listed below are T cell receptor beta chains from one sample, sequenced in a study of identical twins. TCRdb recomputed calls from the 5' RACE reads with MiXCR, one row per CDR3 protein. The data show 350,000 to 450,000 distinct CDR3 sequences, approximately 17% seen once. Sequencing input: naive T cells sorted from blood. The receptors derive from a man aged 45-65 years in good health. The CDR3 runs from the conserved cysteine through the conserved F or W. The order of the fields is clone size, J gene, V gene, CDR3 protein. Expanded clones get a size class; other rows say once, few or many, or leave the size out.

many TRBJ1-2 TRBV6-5 CASSYGGAGYTF
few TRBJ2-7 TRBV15 CATSRDLTRFGYEQYF
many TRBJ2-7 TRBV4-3 CASSQGSGGTYEQYF
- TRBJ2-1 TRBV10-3 CAISGSTYNEQFF
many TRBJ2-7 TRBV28 CASTPPLSTYEQYF
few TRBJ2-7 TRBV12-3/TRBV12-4 CASRRDRRSYEQYF
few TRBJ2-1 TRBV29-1 CSVEGFLAGGRRDEQFF
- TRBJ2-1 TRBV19 CASSIAGGPDNEQFF
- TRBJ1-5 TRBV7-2 CASSPSGSGGQPQHF
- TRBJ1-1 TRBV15 CATSINTEAFF
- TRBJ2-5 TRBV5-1 CASSPGRGRGPETQYF
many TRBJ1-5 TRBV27 CASSLSRTGSQPQHF
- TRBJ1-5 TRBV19 CASQGQGAFPYSSNQPQHF
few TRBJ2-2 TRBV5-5 CASSQAGQGKAGELFF
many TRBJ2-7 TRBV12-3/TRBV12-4 CASSLNRVGRSYEQYF
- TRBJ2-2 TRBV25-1 CASTNTGGRGTGELFF
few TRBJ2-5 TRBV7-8 CASSLASLRGLETQYF
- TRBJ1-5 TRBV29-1 CSVVEANQPQHF
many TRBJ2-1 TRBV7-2 CASSLAIAGGVSSYNEQFF
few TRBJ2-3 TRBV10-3 CAISGNTDTQYF
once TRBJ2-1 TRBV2 CASRPDGYNEQFF
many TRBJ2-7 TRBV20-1 CSAAKTGSYEQYF
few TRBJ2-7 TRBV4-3 CASSQDRGNLLYF
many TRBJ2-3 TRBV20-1 CSAQSSGSLYGDTQYF
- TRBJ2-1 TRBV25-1 CASRSLTPRQGGTTPFIDNEQFF